The sequence of this T cell receptor (beta chain) was determined in a study of neurological immune-mediated disorders (dated by TCRdb to about 2019). Study-wide context: Peripheral blood TCR-beta repertoires from HTLV-I-associated myelopathy (HAM/TSP) patients, multiple sclerosis patients and healthy controls were compared by UMI-based sequencing. Alongside PBMC samples, the set of about 97 TCR-beta libraries contained longitudinal samples, technical triplicates, and paired CD4+ and CD8+ T-cell subsets that had been sorted. The cohort was made up of approximately 65 subjects, consisting of roughly 15 HAM/TSP patients, about 34 multiple sclerosis patients and around 20 healthy controls.

Results and caveats for the whole study, not just this receptor: TCR clonal expansion was greatest in HAM/TSP patients and smallest in MS patients, who ranked below even healthy controls. Expanded clones from different subjects shared no identical CDR3 amino acid sequences, which suggests that TCR-beta repertoires were private in all groups.

Blood bank volunteers in Maryland, USA served as the healthy controls. TCR libraries for sorted subsets were made from some 1 million sorted CD4+ or CD8+ T cells. Peripheral blood was subjected to Ficoll-Hypaque density gradient centrifugation to isolate PBMCs, which were then cryopreserved in liquid nitrogen. The study also sequenced paired sorted CD4+ and CD8+ subsets from healthy controls, HAM/TSP patients and MS patients. The germline V gene gives CDR1 as SGHRS and CDR2 as YFSETQ. The CDR3, from cysteine to phenylalanine, totals 19 residues. Only the CDR3 part of the read is kept: 57 bases, read in frame from the first base. The V end gives up 4 bases and the J end 0 bases, leaving 13 bases in the junction not matched to a gene. cDNA synthesis used template-switch 5'RACE with a primer carrying a 10-nucleotide random unique molecular identifier tagging each TCR transcript. Every sequencing run yielded over 200 million TCR-beta sequences covering 15-18 subjects. The RNeasy kit was used for extraction of total RNA. TCR-beta VDJ regions were amplified with primers for the TCR constant region and the 5'RACE anchor, using the KAPA Real-time Library Amplification kit. A first PCR added sample indexes and Illumina adaptors, and a second PCR then raised library yield. The roughly 650 bp TCR product was size-selected on a 2% E-gel SizeSelection system after Ampure bead purification. Before pooling, library quality was assessed on a Bioanalyzer, concentration was determined with Qubit, and library quantification was performed with the Kapa Library Quantification kit. An Illumina HiSeq 2500 was used to sequence the libraries paired-end at 2 x 150 bp. To increase sequence diversity, roughly 24-32% phiX was spiked into each library pool. The authors processed their data as follows. The UMI-based MiGEC pipeline processed quality-filtered reads and removed over 75% of raw TCR sequences during error correction. IMGT germline references were used for alignment of VDJ genes, and clonotypes were defined by a unique CDR3 amino acid sequence together with V-J genes. VDJtools evaluated clonal expansion, Shannon diversity and CDR3 relatedness (CalcPairwiseDistances, ClusterSamples); CLCbio workbench built phylogenetic trees. Using coefficient-of-variation modelling across technical triplicates, the study counted a clone as expanded if it had at least 8 unique UMIs. The public reads were reanalyzed by TCRdb: fastp trimming at Q25, MiXCR alignment, in-frame beta chains only. Duplicate CDR3 protein sequences are folded into a single record with the most common DNA and genes. TCRdb's processing, not the authors', yielded these V and J calls. The sample records fewer than 55,000 distinct CDR3 sequences, about 6% of which are singletons. Around 0.6% of the sample rests with the top ten.

This clonotype occurred many times. This clone's antigen is unknown. Within one base of it there is no much larger clone, and no base qualities were kept. The clonotype was recovered from a woman between 40 and 55 years old in good health. Sequencing was done on a sample of CD4+ T cells from blood. The chain is encoded by TRBV5-1 joined to TRBJ2-3; 11 bases in the junction line up with TRBD2. The encoded CDR3 is CASSKGSPGTSGSTDTQYF. The nucleotide sequence is given as TGCGCCAGCAGCAAGGGTTCCCCCGGGACTAGCGGAAGCACAGATACGCAGTATTTT.